The clone carrying this T cell receptor (beta chain) was observed a single time. The data were obtained in a study of blood T cell repertoires in COVID-19. The V segment lost 0 bases and the J segment 4 bases; nucleotides outside the gene matches: 6. Germline V gene sequence: CDR1 LGHNA, CDR2 YNFKEQ. The CDR3 loop spans 15 amino acids. As handled by the study authors: Reference gene primer amplification yielded estimated nucleated cell counts. Profiling relied on immunoSEQ multiplex PCR, and the TCRdb table lists in-frame clones only, not all of them. D and trimming were read from the DNA, whereas the V and J calls and clone size are those reported in that table. The sample has fewer than 500,000 clones, nearly 90% seen once.

Sample: PBMCs or T cells enriched from blood (not recorded which). The gene calls are TRBV4-2 and TRBJ2-7, with 7 bases aligning to TRBD1. The sequence was obtained from a woman aged 18-35 years with acute COVID-19. The CDR3 bases are TGTGCCAGCAGCCAAGATGGGGACAGCGGTTACGAGCAGTACTTC. Amino acids: CASSQDGDSGYEQYF.